This T cell receptor beta chain stems from a study of OX40 agonist ivuxolimab in advanced cancers. Study as a whole: Patients with hepatocellular carcinoma, melanoma, renal cell or head and neck cancer made up the dose-escalation patients.

This CDR3 is built from 12 residues. Trimming at V came to 6 bases and at J to 10 bases, leaving 6 bases not matched to a gene. Germline CDR1 ENHRY, CDR2 SYGVKD. The table came from immunoSEQ multiplex PCR; TCRdb's copy has only in-frame clones and leaves some out. The data hold 65,000 or so clones, with roughly 80% observed a single time. Material: CD4+ or CD8+ T cells sorted from blood, obtained in a trial of the OX40 agonist ivuxolimab. The receptor comes from an adult with an advanced solid tumor such as melanoma, head and neck, liver or kidney cancer. The chain recombines TRBV10-3 with TRBJ2-1; TRBD2 aligns across 7 bases. CDR3 region: CAISRTSDEQFF. CDR3 in DNA: TGTGCCATCAGCCGAACTAGCGACGAGCAGTTCTTC.